This T cell receptor beta chain came from a study of T-cell memory formation after mild COVID-19. Whole-study results and caveats: CD4+ contracting clones lay mainly in CM and EM, CD8+ ones in EMRA. Detection of some responders pre-infection suggested pre-existing cross-reactive memory T cells participated.

Germline CDR1 SGDLS, CDR2 YYNGEE. This CDR3 spans 16 amino acids. Trimming left V 4 bases short and J 0 bases short, with 15 bases between. With regard to this clonotype: Its antigen is currently unknown.

A 5'RACE reaction primed in the constant segment made cDNA libraries of TCR alpha and TCR beta, and these carried sample barcodes and UMIs. TCRdb called the 5' RACE reads again in MiXCR, with one record for every CDR3 protein. The sample has roughly 150,000 distinct CDR3 sequences; more than 12% are singletons. This TCR was sampled from an adult woman who had mild COVID-19 (a few samples of this study predate the infection). Cell type and time point are not known. Sequencing was done on a sample of PBMCs or a T cell subset sorted from them (not recorded which). The chain carries TRBV9 and TRBJ2-3, with D unresolved. CDR3 loop: CASSPGQIPSTDTQYF. As DNA, the CDR3 is TGTGCCAGCAGCCCCGGCCAGATTCCTAGCACAGATACGCAGTATTTT.